One sample yielded the 27 T cell receptor beta chains listed below, sequenced in a study of blood T cell repertoires in COVID-19 (TCRdb year 2020). Library construction relied on the immunoSEQ multiplex PCR assay. TCRdb limited this immuneACCESS table to in-frame rearrangements with V and J called. A share of clones is missing; checked studies link under half to unresolved V genes, and the rest is unexplained. Present in this sample are under 350,000 clones, roughly 85% of which were seen just once. The biggest ten clones account for roughly 7% of the sample. Sequencing used peripheral blood. These receptor sequences come from a human donor in a cohort sampled during active COVID-19.

The chain carries TRBV5-5 and TRBJ1-2, with TRBD1 identical over 7 bases. The CDR3 runs to 13 residues. Germline V gives CDR1 SGHKS, CDR2 YYEKEE (reference sequence). Trimming took 5 bases from V and 5 from J; bases not matched to a gene: 6. The CDR3 loop reads CASSATGDYGYTF. DNA of the CDR3: TGTGCCAGCAGTGCCACAGGGGATTATGGCTACACCTTC.

The rearrangement joins TRBV5-5 to TRBJ1-6; D is unclear. Between the trimmed V and J ends, which lost 0 bases and 0 bases, there was a span of 10 bases. CDR3 length equals 17 residues. The germline CDR1 and CDR2 sequences are SGHKS and YYEKEE (reference sequence). CDR3 amino acids: CASSLDQASSYNSPLHF. The CDR3 coding sequence is TGTGCCAGCAGCTTGGACCAGGCCAGCTCCTATAATTCACCCCTCCACTTT.

This clone has more than one count but fewer than ten. The chain combines TRBV7-9 with TRBJ1-2, with D tentatively TRBD1 (5 bases). Trimming shortened V by 6 bases and J by 4 bases, and 18 bases separated the two germline ends. This CDR3 is built from 15 residues. CDR1 and CDR2 (germline): SEHNR, FQNEAQ (reference sequence). Here the CDR3 DNA reads TGTGCCAGCAGGTCCGGAGGGGTGGATATCTATGGCTACACCTTC. It codes for CASRSGGVDIYGYTF. Full variable domain (outside the CDR3, taken from reference TRBV7-9 and TRBJ1-2): DTGVSQNPRHKITKRGQNVTFRCDPISEHNRLYWYRQTLGQGPEFLTYFQNEAQLEKSRLLSDRFSAERPKGSFSTLEIQRTEQGDSAMYLCASRSGGVDIYGYTFGSGTRLTVV.

The table lists this clone with a count of one. This chain connects TRBV24-1 to TRBJ2-6, with TRBD1 matching over 8 bases. In germline, CDR1 is KGHDR, CDR2 SFDVKD. Trimming cost V 4 bases and J 0 bases; bases outside gene matches: 7. This CDR3 is built from 18 residues. The CDR3 here is CATSDSTGQGSGANVLTF. The CDR3 DNA sequence: TGTGCCACCAGTGACTCAACTGGACAGGGCTCTGGGGCCAACGTCCTGACTTTC.

V usage is TRBV7-2 and J usage is TRBJ1-1, with no clear D. Deletions cut 2 bases from V and 0 bases from J, with 7 bases between. The CDR3 covers 14 residues. Germline lookup yields CDR1 SGHTA and CDR2 FQGNSA. The CDR3 DNA follows: TGTGCCAGCAGCTTACCGTTAATGAACACTGAAGCTTTCTTT. It codes for CASSLPLMNTEAFF.

This chain joins TRBV2 and TRBJ1-1; TRBD1 aligns across 7 bases. CDR1 SNHLY and CDR2 FYNNEI come from the germline V gene. The V segment lost 6 bases and the J segment 0 bases; nucleotides outside the gene matches: 13. The CDR3 is 17 residues long. In DNA form, the CDR3 reads TGTGCCAGCAGGAGGGGGCTTTGGACGATCATGAACACTGAAGCTTTCTTT. Translating it yields CASRRGLWTIMNTEAFF.

The chain recombines TRBV5-8 with TRBJ2-5; D gene uncertain. Trimming took off 5 bases at V and 3 bases at J, with 5 bases between the two ends. The length of the CDR3 is 11 residues. Germline V gene sequence: CDR1 SGHTS, CDR2 YDEGEE. CDR3 region: CASRAEETQYF. CDR3 coding DNA: TGTGCCAGCAGGGCGGAAGAGACCCAGTACTTC.

The chain couples TRBV30 to TRBJ1-4, with D tentatively TRBD1 (6 bases). Germline V lookup: CDR1 GTSNPN, CDR2 SVGIG (reference sequence). Trimming removed 1 base from V and 12 bases from J, with 12 bases in between. The CDR3 totals 12 residues. The CDR3 sequence is CAWSDPGDELFF. The CDR3 DNA follows: TGTGCCTGGAGTGATCCAGGGGATGAACTGTTTTTT.

Here the CDR3 reads CATSRYNEQFF. The CDR3 DNA reads as TGTGCCACCAGTCGCTACAATGAGCAGTTCTTC. V and J are TRBV24-1 and TRBJ2-1; D is ambiguous. Looked up from germline, CDR1 is KGHDR and CDR2 is SFDVKD. This CDR3 has 11 residues. The V and J ends lost 6 bases and 3 bases respectively, with 2 bases between them.

The chain links TRBV10-1 to TRBJ1-5, with D unresolved. The CDR3 is made up of 13 amino acids. The ends were cut back, 6 bases at V and 4 bases at J, with 10 bases in the middle. Germline CDR1 and CDR2: WNHNN and SYGVQD (reference sequence). The CDR3 loop is CASSPGPNQPQHF. As DNA, the CDR3 is TGCGCCAGCAGCCCAGGTCCTAATCAGCCCCAGCATTTT.

This clone was seen only once. The chain carries TRBV7-9 and TRBJ1-3; D perhaps matches TRBD1 (5 bases). The CDR3 has 16 amino acids. The V and J ends lost 2 bases and 0 bases respectively, with 11 bases between them. Per germline, CDR1 SEHNR and CDR2 FQNEAQ (reference sequence). CDR3 sequence (DNA): TGTGCCAGCAGCTTACAGGGCAGTTTCTCTGGAAACACCATATATTTT. It codes for CASSLQGSFSGNTIYF.

This clone showed up just a few times. The chain couples TRBV7-9 to TRBJ1-5, with 7 bases fitting TRBD1. Germline V gene data show CDR1 as SEHNR and CDR2 as FQNEAQ (reference sequence). The CDR3 sequence is 15 residues long. Germline trimming cut 4 bases from V and 4 bases from J; bases unmatched to any gene: 7. CDR3 coding DNA: TGTGCCAGCAGCTCTCAAGGGACAGTTAATCAGCCCCAGCATTTT. It yields the protein CASSSQGTVNQPQHF.

This clone was counted a single time. V and J are TRBV27 and TRBJ2-4, with 10 bases lining up with TRBD2. The germline gives CDR1 MNHEY, CDR2 SMNVEV (reference sequence). The length of the CDR3 is 16 residues. The J segment lost 9 bases and the V segment lost 2 bases, leaving 10 bases of the junction unmatched. The CDR3 nucleotides are TGTGCCAGCAGTTTAGTCTCTAGCGGGGGTCGGGGCATTCAGTACTTC. Its protein product is CASSLVSSGGRGIQYF.

The V gene is TRBV6-5, the J gene TRBJ1-4; 10 nucleotides agree with TRBD1. Germline V lookup: CDR1 MNHEY, CDR2 SVGAGI. The V gene end was trimmed by 5 bases and the J gene end by 6 bases; junction bases not matched to a gene: 3. The CDR3 runs to 14 residues. The CDR3 nucleotides are TGTGCCAGCAGTCCGGGGACAGGGGATGAAAAACTGTTTTTT. Amino acid sequence: CASSPGTGDEKLFF.

This clone was detected only once. The identical CDR3 is also encoded by other nucleotide sequences in the sample. The rearrangement joins TRBV14 to TRBJ1-6; no reliable D call. The V gene's germline CDR1 is SGHDN and CDR2 FVKESK. The CDR3 is 15 amino acids. Trimming took 4 bases from V and 0 from J, leaving 7 bases between them. The CDR3 nucleotides read TGTGCCAGCAGCCGAGGCAGCTCCTATAATTCACCCCTCCACTTT. It yields the protein CASSRGSSYNSPLHF. Together with reference TRBV14 and TRBJ1-6, the CDR3 gives the full variable domain: EAGVTQFPSHSVIEKGQTVTLRCDPISGHDNLYWYRRVMGKEIKFLLHFVKESKQDESGMPNNRFLAERTGGTYSTLKVQPAELEDSGVYFCASSRGSSYNSPLHFGNGTRLTVT.

J is TRBJ1-1 and V is TRBV6-5, with D possibly being TRBD1 (5 bases). The CDR3 spans 13 residues. Deletions cut 3 bases from V and 5 bases from J, with 10 bases between. Germline V lookup: CDR1 MNHEY, CDR2 SVGAGI. Here the CDR3 reads CASSYGQITEAFF. Written as DNA, the CDR3 is TGTGCCAGCAGTTATGGACAAATTACTGAAGCTTTCTTT.

The J gene is TRBJ2-3, the V gene TRBV5-1, with TRBD2 matching over 8 bases. This CDR3 spans 15 amino acids. The V gene's germline CDR1 is SGHRS and CDR2 YFSETQ. J gave up 3 bases and V 3 bases, and 6 bases lay outside the gene matches. The CDR3: CASSSGGSGTDTQYF. The CDR3 nucleotides read TGCGCCAGCAGCTCGGGGGGGAGTGGAACAGATACGCAGTATTTT.

The genes are TRBV19 and TRBJ1-2; D possibly corresponds to TRBD1 (5 bases). This CDR3 comprises 15 residues. Trimming left V 4 bases short and J 0 bases short, with 12 bases between. Germline assignment: CDR1 LNHDA and CDR2 SQIVND (reference sequence). CDR3 protein: CASSSSGRANYGYTF. The CDR3, as DNA: TGTGCCAGTAGTAGCTCAGGGAGGGCTAACTATGGCTACACCTTC.

This chain joins TRBV6-4 and TRBJ1-6, with no clear D. The CDR3 has 12 amino acids. V lost 11 bases to trimming and J lost 7 bases, with 12 bases between them. CDR1 is MRHNA, CDR2 SNTAGT, per germline. CDR3 in DNA: TGTGCCTCTAGAGCGGGGAATTCACCCCTCCACTTT. It codes for CASRAGNSPLHF.

This clone has only one observation. The DNA of the CDR3 is TGCGCCAGCACCACCGGACAGTCCGGATACGAGCAGTACTTC. Translation gives CASTTGQSGYEQYF. This rearrangement joins TRBV5-1 to TRBJ2-7, with D tentatively TRBD1 (6 bases). There are 14 residues in the CDR3. The germline CDR1 and CDR2 sequences are SGHRS and YFSETQ. V was cut by 6 bases and J by 4 bases, with 17 bases left in between.

The J gene is TRBJ1-1, the V gene TRBV2, with D possibly matching TRBD1 (5 bases). The V and J ends lost 3 bases and 1 base respectively, with 12 bases between them. CDR3 length: 15 amino acids. CDR1 is SNHLY, CDR2 FYNNEI, per germline. CDR3 nucleotide sequence: TGTGCCAGCAGTGAGGATGAACAGGCGAACACTGAAGCTTTCTTT. Its protein product is CASSEDEQANTEAFF.

This clone appeared a single time. The chain couples TRBV5-5 to TRBJ1-6; 8 bases are a match to TRBD1. Germline V CDR1 and CDR2: SGHKS, YYEKEE (reference sequence). The CDR3 is 14 residues long. The V gene end was trimmed by 4 bases and the J gene end by 5 bases; junction bases not matched to a gene: 2. For the CDR3, the DNA is TGTGCCAGCAGCGCGACAGGGGATAATTCACCCCTCCACTTT. It yields the protein CASSATGDNSPLHF.

V and J are TRBV7-2 and TRBJ2-2; D may be TRBD1 (5 bases). The CDR3 is made up of 15 amino acids. V lost 1 base to trimming and J lost 6 bases, with 12 bases between them. CDR1 is SGHTA and CDR2 is FQGNSA in the germline V gene. CDR3 DNA: TGTGCCAGCAGCTTAGTAGGGGCTAGACCCGGGGAGCTGTTTTTT. It codes for CASSLVGARPGELFF.

V usage is TRBV5-1 and J usage is TRBJ2-6, with D possibly TRBD2 on 6 matching bases. CDR1 and CDR2 from the germline V gene are SGHRS and YFSETQ. Trimming cost V 2 bases and J 4 bases, with 13 bases left between them. CDR3 length: 16 amino acids. Written as DNA, the CDR3 is TGCGCCAGCAGCTTTATGGAGGGGTCCGGGGCCAACGTCCTGACTTTC. Its protein product is CASSFMEGSGANVLTF.

V is TRBV7-3 and J is TRBJ1-1; weak D call: TRBD1 (6 bases). This CDR3 is 15 amino acids long. The V gene's germline CDR1 is SGHTA and CDR2 FQGTGA. Between the trimmed V and J ends, which lost 3 bases and 4 bases, there was a span of 15 bases. The CDR3 loop reads CASSFQGQGRTEAFF. The DNA of the CDR3 is TGTGCCAGCAGCTTCCAGGGGCAGGGTCGCACTGAAGCTTTCTTT.

This rearrangement joins TRBV29-1 to TRBJ2-7; D might be TRBD1 (6 bases). The CDR3 consists of 13 residues. The germline V gene encodes CDR1 SQVTM and CDR2 ANQGSEA. V was trimmed by 4 bases and J by 4 bases, leaving 14 bases between them. CDR3: CSVGGSRGYEQYF. CDR3 bases: TGCAGCGTTGGGGGGTCGAGGGGGTACGAGCAGTACTTC.

The V and J genes are TRBV15 and TRBJ2-3; tentatively, D is TRBD1 (5 bases). The V end was cut by 1 base, the J end by 0 bases, with 11 bases between. The germline gives CDR1 LNHNV, CDR2 YYDKDF (reference sequence). The CDR3 is 16 amino acids. The CDR3 is CATSRGGSDSTDTQYF. The CDR3 bases are TGTGCCACCAGCAGAGGGGGCAGCGACAGCACAGATACGCAGTATTTT.